The TCR beta chain described here comes from a study of cytotoxic CD8 clonotypes in ibrutinib-treated CLL. Study in general: Partial responses numbered around 24 and complete responses 2; after a median around 72 months, roughly 15 stayed remitted and roughly twelve progressed. The sample average was about 260,000 productive templates and more than 90,000 productive rearrangements. Study-wide points: The public clonotypes identified were infrequent and showed contraction or stability on treatment. The study found baseline clonality above age-matched healthy donors, tracking circulating CD8+ T-cell counts.

Germline V CDR1 and CDR2: SEHNR, FQNEAQ (reference sequence). CDR3 size: 12 residues. Trimming pared 7 bases from V and 8 bases from J, leaving 12 bases between. Only in-frame clones appear in the TCRdb table, and some are missing; sequencing was by immunoSEQ multiplex PCR. Here the sample spans about 25,000 clones, nearly 70% being singletons. This clone has only a few counts. The antigen is unknown. This chain links TRBV7-9 with TRBJ2-1; a weak D match, TRBD1 (6 bases). The sample here was PBMCs, taken at disease progression, from a patient treated with ibrutinib. The TCR was taken from a human donor with chronic lymphocytic leukemia. In nucleotides, the CDR3 is TGTGCCAGCACGGACAGATCGGATGAGCAGTTCTTC. It translates to CASTDRSDEQFF.